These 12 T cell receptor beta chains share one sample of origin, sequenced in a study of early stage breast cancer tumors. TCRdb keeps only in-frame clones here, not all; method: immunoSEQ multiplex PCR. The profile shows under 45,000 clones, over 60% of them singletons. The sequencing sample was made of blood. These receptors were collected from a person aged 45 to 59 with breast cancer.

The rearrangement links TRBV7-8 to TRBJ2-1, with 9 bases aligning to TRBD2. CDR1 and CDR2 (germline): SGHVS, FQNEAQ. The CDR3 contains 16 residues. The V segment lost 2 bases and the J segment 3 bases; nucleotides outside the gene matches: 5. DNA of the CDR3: TGTGCCAGCAGCTTACAAGCGGGAGGCCGCTACAATGAGCAGTTCTTC. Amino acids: CASSLQAGGRYNEQFF.

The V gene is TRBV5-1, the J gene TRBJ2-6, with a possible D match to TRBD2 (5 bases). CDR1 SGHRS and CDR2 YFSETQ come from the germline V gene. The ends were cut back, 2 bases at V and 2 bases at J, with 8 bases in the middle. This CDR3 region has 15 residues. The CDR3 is CASSFSGAGANVLTF. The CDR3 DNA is TGCGCCAGCAGCTTTTCCGGGGCTGGGGCCAACGTCCTGACTTTC.

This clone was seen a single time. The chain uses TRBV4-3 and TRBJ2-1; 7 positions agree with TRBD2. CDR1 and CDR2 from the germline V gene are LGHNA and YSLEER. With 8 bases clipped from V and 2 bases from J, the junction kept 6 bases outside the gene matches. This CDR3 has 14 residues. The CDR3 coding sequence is TGCGCCAGCTCAGCGGGGAAGACCTACAATGAGCAGTTCTTC. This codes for CASSAGKTYNEQFF.

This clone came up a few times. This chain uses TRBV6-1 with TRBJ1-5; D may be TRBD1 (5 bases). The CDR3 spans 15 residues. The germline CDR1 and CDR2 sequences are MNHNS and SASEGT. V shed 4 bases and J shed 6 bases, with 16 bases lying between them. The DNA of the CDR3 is TGTGCCAGCAGTGGGCAAGGGGTTCTCAGTCAGCCCCAGCATTTT. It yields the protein CASSGQGVLSQPQHF.

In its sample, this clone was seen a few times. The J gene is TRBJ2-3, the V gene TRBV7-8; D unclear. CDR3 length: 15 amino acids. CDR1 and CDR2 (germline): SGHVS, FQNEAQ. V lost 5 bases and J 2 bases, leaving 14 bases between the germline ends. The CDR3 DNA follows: TGTGCCAGCAGCCTAGGCGGAAAATACACAGATACGCAGTATTTT. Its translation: CASSLGGKYTDTQYF.

CDR3 in DNA: TGTGCCAGCAGCCCCTCTGGACTAGCGGGAAGTTTGTACAATGAGCAGTTCTTC. Encoded protein: CASSPSGLAGSLYNEQFF. The J gene is TRBJ2-1, the V gene TRBV7-2; TRBD2 agrees at 12 bases. Germline V gene sequence: CDR1 SGHTA, CDR2 FQGNSA. V shed 5 bases and J 4 bases; nucleotides not matched to a gene: 12. The CDR3 is made up of 18 amino acids.

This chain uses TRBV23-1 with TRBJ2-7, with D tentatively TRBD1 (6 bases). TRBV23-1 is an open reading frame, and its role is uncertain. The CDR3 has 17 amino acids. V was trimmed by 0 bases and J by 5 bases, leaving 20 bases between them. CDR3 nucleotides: TGCGCCAGCAGTCAATCTCGCGACAGGACCTCCCTGGACGAGCAGTACTTC. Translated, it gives CASSQSRDRTSLDEQYF.

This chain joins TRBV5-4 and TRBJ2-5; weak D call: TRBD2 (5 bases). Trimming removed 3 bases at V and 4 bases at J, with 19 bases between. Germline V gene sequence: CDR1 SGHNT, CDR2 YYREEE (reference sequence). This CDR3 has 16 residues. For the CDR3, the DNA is TGTGCCAGCAGCTCCAACTTCCAGGCCCGGGGAGAGACCCAGTACTTC. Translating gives CASSSNFQARGETQYF.

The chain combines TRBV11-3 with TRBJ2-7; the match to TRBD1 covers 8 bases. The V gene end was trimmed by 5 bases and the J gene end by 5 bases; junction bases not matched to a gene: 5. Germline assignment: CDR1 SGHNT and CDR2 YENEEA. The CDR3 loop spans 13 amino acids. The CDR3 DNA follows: TGTGCCAGCAGCCCCTCGGGACAGGACGAGCAGTACGTC. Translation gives CASSPSGQDEQYV.

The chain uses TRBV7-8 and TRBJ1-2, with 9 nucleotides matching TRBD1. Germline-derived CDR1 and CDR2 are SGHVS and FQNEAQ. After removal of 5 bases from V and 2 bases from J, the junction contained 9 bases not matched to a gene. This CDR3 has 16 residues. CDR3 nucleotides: TGTGCCAGCAGCCCCCGAAGACAGGGGGAGAACTATGGCTACACCTTC. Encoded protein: CASSPRRQGENYGYTF.

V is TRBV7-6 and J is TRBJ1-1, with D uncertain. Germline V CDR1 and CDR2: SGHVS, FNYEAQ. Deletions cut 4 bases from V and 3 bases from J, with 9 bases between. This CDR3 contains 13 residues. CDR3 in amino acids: CASSSREDTEAFF. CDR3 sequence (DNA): TGTGCCAGCAGCTCAAGAGAAGACACTGAAGCTTTCTTT.

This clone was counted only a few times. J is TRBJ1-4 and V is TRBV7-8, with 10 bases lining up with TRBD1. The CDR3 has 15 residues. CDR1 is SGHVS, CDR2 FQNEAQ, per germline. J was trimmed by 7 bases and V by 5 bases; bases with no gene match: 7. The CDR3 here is CASSARTGGGEKLFF. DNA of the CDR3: TGTGCCAGCAGCGCACGGACAGGGGGTGGTGAAAAACTGTTTTTT.